The 30 T cell receptor beta chains in this list originate from one sample, sequenced in a study of identical twins. TCRdb used MiXCR to reprocess the 5' RACE reads, holding one entry per CDR3 protein. Found here are around 510,000 distinct CDR3 sequences, around 15% of them singletons; the top ten hold approximately 0.98%. This same sample was also part of a study on yellow fever vaccine responses in identical twins.

Specimen: CD4+ T cells sorted from blood. The source is a woman between 18 and 29 years old in good health.

This clonotype was picked up a small number of times. The chain is built from TRBV6-2 or TRBV6-3 and TRBJ2-7; unclear D gene. The CDR3 is made up of 11 amino acids. CDR1 MNHEY and CDR2 SVGEGT come from the germline V gene. V was cut by 6 bases and J by 4 bases, with 7 bases left in between. The CDR3: CASSNNYEQYF. In DNA, the CDR3 is TGTGCCAGCAGCAACAATTACGAGCAGTACTTC.

This clonotype showed up just a few times. The V gene is TRBV12-3 or TRBV12-4, the J gene TRBJ2-6; 7 positions match TRBD1. The CDR3 has 16 residues. V shed 5 bases and J 0 bases; nucleotides not matched to a gene: 4. CDR3 loop: CASSRQGSSGANVLTF. Here the CDR3 DNA reads TGTGCCAGCAGTAGACAGGGATCCTCTGGGGCCAACGTCCTGACTTTC.

The V call is TRBV28, the J call TRBJ2-7; TRBD1 agrees at 8 bases. With V trimmed by 3 bases and J by 5 bases, 3 bases remained unmatched. The CDR3 runs 13 residues. Germline CDR1 and CDR2: MDHEN and SYDVKM. This chain's CDR3 is CASSFRTGHEQYF. The CDR3 DNA reads TGTGCCAGCAGTTTCAGGACAGGGCACGAGCAGTACTTC.

This clonotype was found a few times. The V and J genes are TRBV11-1 and TRBJ2-1; TRBD2 matches 11 bases. CDR1 is SGHAT, CDR2 FQDESV, per germline (reference sequence). J gave up 5 bases and V 0 bases, and 12 bases lay outside the gene matches. The CDR3 sequence is 19 residues long. The CDR3 here is CASSLARPTSGRFHNEQFF. The CDR3 DNA reads as TGTGCCAGCAGCTTAGCCAGGCCCACTAGCGGGAGATTCCACAATGAGCAGTTCTTC.

This clonotype has a handful of counts. This sequence joins TRBV20-1 and TRBJ2-3; perhaps D is TRBD1 or TRBD2 (6 bases each). The CDR3 has 12 residues. V lost 6 bases to trimming and J lost 5 bases, with 12 bases between them. CDR1 DFQATT and CDR2 SNEGSKA come from the germline V gene (reference sequence). This CDR3 is CSALKGGDTQYF. The CDR3 region has the DNA TGCAGTGCCCTGAAGGGGGGAGATACGCAGTATTTT.

This clonotype was detected many times. The rearrangement uses TRBV7-2 and TRBJ2-5; 7 nucleotides line up with TRBD2. The CDR3 loop spans 13 amino acids. Trimming removed 6 bases from V and 4 bases from J; junction bases left unmatched: 5. Germline lookup yields CDR1 SGHTA and CDR2 FQGNSA. DNA for the CDR3: TGTGCCAGCAGTCTCGAGCGGGGAGAGACCCAGTACTTC. Translating gives CASSLERGETQYF.

The V and J genes are TRBV9 and TRBJ2-1; D possibly corresponds to TRBD2 (6 bases). The CDR3 contains 18 residues. The V end lost 0 bases, the J end lost 5 bases, and 21 bases lay between the germline ends. Per germline, CDR1 SGDLS and CDR2 YYNGEE. The CDR3 DNA follows: TGTGCCAGCAGCGTAGAGGCACGGGGGTGGGAGTTTAACAATGAGCAGTTCTTC. Translation: CASSVEARGWEFNNEQFF.

The sample holds a few counts of this clonotype. The V and J genes are TRBV5-5 and TRBJ2-2; D not resolved. This CDR3 is built from 16 residues. Per germline, CDR1 SGHKS and CDR2 YYEKEE (reference sequence). V shed 5 bases and J shed 4 bases, with 18 bases lying between them. CDR3 nucleotide sequence: TGTGCCAGCAGGACCCGACCGGTGGCCGTCACCGGGGAGCTGTTTTTT. This codes for CASRTRPVAVTGELFF.

This chain joins TRBV3-1 and TRBJ2-7; possibly TRBD1 for D (6 bases). CDR1 is LGHDT and CDR2 is YNNKEL in the germline V gene (reference sequence). V was clipped by 1 base and J by 0 bases, with 13 bases between them. This CDR3 has 16 amino acids. The chain's CDR3 is CASSQADRTFSYEQYF. Written as DNA, the CDR3 is TGTGCCAGCAGCCAAGCCGACAGGACGTTCTCCTACGAGCAGTACTTC.

This clonotype was counted a few times. V is TRBV6-2 or TRBV6-3 and J is TRBJ1-5, with unresolved D. Looked up from germline, CDR1 is MNHEY and CDR2 is SVGEGT. The CDR3 sequence is 12 residues long. The V gene lost 8 bases and the J gene lost 3 bases, with 8 bases spanning the gap. CDR3 sequence reads: CASQATNQPQHF. CDR3 DNA: TGTGCCAGCCAAGCAACCAATCAGCCCCAGCATTTT.

This clonotype was detected a few times. V gene TRBV2 combines with J gene TRBJ2-4; a weak D match, TRBD1 (5 bases). CDR1 is SNHLY, CDR2 FYNNEI, per germline. V lost 5 bases to trimming and J lost 5 bases, with 10 bases between them. The CDR3 sequence is 13 residues long. Here the CDR3 DNA reads TGTGCCAGCAGTAAGACAGAGCAAAACATTCAGTACTTC. Translation gives CASSKTEQNIQYF.

The chain has TRBV20-1 and TRBJ2-1, with 13 bases that match TRBD2. V shed 4 bases and J 8 bases; nucleotides not matched to a gene: 5. The CDR3 is 14 residues long. The germline gives CDR1 DFQATT, CDR2 SNEGSKA (reference sequence). Here the CDR3 DNA reads TGCAGTGCTACCGGACTAGCGGGGGTCGATGAGCAGTTCTTC. It is translated as CSATGLAGVDEQFF.

This clonotype was picked up many times. This rearrangement joins TRBV11-2 to TRBJ1-1; the D is unclear. Deletions cut 5 bases from V and 4 bases from J, with 14 bases between. Germline V gene lookup returns CDR1 SGHAT and CDR2 FQNNGV. This CDR3 is 14 amino acids long. The CDR3 loop is CASSLSRQFTEAFF. The CDR3 DNA reads TGTGCCAGCAGCCTTAGTAGGCAGTTCACTGAAGCTTTCTTT.

The rearrangement joins TRBV19 to TRBJ2-2; D gene uncertain. This CDR3 is built from 15 residues. V shed 2 bases and J shed 4 bases, with 11 bases lying between them. Germline assignment: CDR1 LNHDA and CDR2 SQIVND (reference sequence). The CDR3 is CASSITTGRTGELFF. CDR3 sequence (DNA): TGTGCCAGTAGTATAACGACCGGACGCACCGGGGAGCTGTTTTTT.

The rearrangement uses TRBV20-1 and TRBJ2-5, with 9 bases that match TRBD2. Germline CDR1 reads DFQATT; CDR2 reads SNEGSKA (reference sequence). Unmatched junction bases numbered 12, after V lost 8 bases and J lost 2 bases. The CDR3 runs 15 residues. This CDR3 is CSPPPLAGRQETQYF. In DNA form, the CDR3 reads TGCAGTCCTCCCCCCCTAGCGGGACGGCAAGAGACCCAGTACTTC.

Of note for this clonotype: At one end, the junction sequence differs from germline, possibly due to a read error. This chain uses TRBV2 with TRBJ2-1; no definite D call. The length of the CDR3 is 12 residues. Germline V gene sequence: CDR1 SNHLY, CDR2 FYNNEI. The CDR3 coding sequence is TGTGCCAGCAGTGGTGGCTACAGTGAGCAGTTCTTC. Protein sequence: CASSGGYSEQFF.

A few counts support this clonotype. This chain joins TRBV7-9 and TRBJ2-5, with 9 bases aligning to TRBD2. The junction had 5 bases not matched to a gene; V was cut back by 5 bases and J by 4 bases. CDR1 and CDR2 from the germline V gene are SEHNR and FQNEAQ (reference sequence). The CDR3 sequence is 14 residues long. Here the CDR3 DNA reads TGTGCCAGCAGCCGCAGCGGGAGGACAGAGACCCAGTACTTC. It encodes CASSRSGRTETQYF.

This chain connects TRBV5-1 to TRBJ1-3, with a possible D match to TRBD1 (6 bases). CDR1 and CDR2 (germline): SGHRS, YFSETQ. Trimming removed 2 bases at V and 2 bases at J, with 14 bases between. The CDR3 is 16 residues long. The CDR3 DNA reads TGCGCCAGCAGCTTAACAGGGTTCGATGCTGGAAACACCATATATTTT. As protein: CASSLTGFDAGNTIYF.

This rearrangement joins TRBV6-1 to TRBJ1-2, with 7 bases identical to TRBD1. The CDR3 consists of 15 residues. V lost 5 bases and J lost 4; bases outside the gene matches: 10. Germline-derived CDR1 and CDR2 are MNHNS and SASEGT. The CDR3 sequence is CASSTGTVEVYGYTF. CDR3 nucleotides: TGTGCCAGCAGTACCGGGACAGTGGAGGTCTATGGCTACACCTTC.

This clonotype was counted a few times. This chain uses TRBV5-1 with TRBJ1-4; D remains unclear. The CDR3 is 15 amino acids. The V gene lost 0 bases and the J gene lost 7 bases, with 13 bases spanning the gap. CDR1 and CDR2 from the germline V gene are SGHRS and YFSETQ. CDR3 residues: CASSLDGPGREKLFF. Here the CDR3 DNA reads TGCGCCAGCAGCTTGGACGGCCCCGGGCGTGAAAAACTGTTTTTT.

The chain uses TRBV7-8 and TRBJ2-7; weak D call: TRBD1 (5 bases). V lost 5 bases to trimming and J lost 3 bases, with 14 bases between them. Germline V gives CDR1 SGHVS, CDR2 FQNEAQ. This CDR3 has 14 amino acids. CDR3 in amino acids: CASSSTDKNYEQYF. In DNA, the CDR3 is TGTGCCAGCAGCAGCACGGACAAGAACTACGAGCAGTACTTC.

The chain combines TRBV19 with TRBJ2-1, with D possibly TRBD2 on 7 matching bases. Germline V gives CDR1 LNHDA, CDR2 SQIVND (reference sequence). The CDR3 runs 16 residues. Trimming shortened V by 5 bases and J by 4 bases, and 18 bases separated the two germline ends. In DNA, the CDR3 is TGTGCCAGTAGTCGAGGGGGGGCCTCCATATACAATGAGCAGTTCTTC. It codes for CASSRGGASIYNEQFF. The full variable domain, in which reference TRBV19 and TRBJ2-1 provide the parts outside the CDR3, is DGGITQSPKYLFRKEGQNVTLSCEQNLNHDAMYWYRQDPGQGLRLIYYSQIVNDFQKGDIAEGYSVSREKKESFPLTVTSAQKNPTAFYLCASSRGGASIYNEQFFGPGTRLTVL.

This clonotype was detected only a few times. The chain carries TRBV4-3 and TRBJ2-1, with 7 bases that match TRBD2. Germline V gene lookup returns CDR1 LGHNA and CDR2 YSLEER. CDR3 length: 21 amino acids. V was pared by 7 bases and J by 5 bases, with 29 bases of the junction left unmatched. CDR3 nucleotide sequence: TGCGCCAGCATACCACCCGGGACGCCGCGAGGCGGGGGAAACTGGGACAATGAGCAGTTCTTC. Its translation is CASIPPGTPRGGGNWDNEQFF.

This clonotype has more than one count but fewer than ten. This rearrangement joins TRBV18 to TRBJ1-2; D is unresolved. The germline V and J ends were trimmed by 5 bases and 3 bases, with 16 bases remaining between them. Germline values: CDR1 KGHSH, CDR2 LQKENI. CDR3 length equals 15 residues. CDR3 nucleotide sequence: TGTGCCAGCTCATCCACCTCACGGGGAGACTATGGCTACACCTTC. It yields the protein CASSSTSRGDYGYTF. Full variable domain (outside the CDR3, taken from reference TRBV18 and TRBJ1-2): NAGVMQNPRHLVRRRGQEARLRCSPMKGHSHVYWYRQLPEEGLKFMVYLQKENIIDESGMPKERFSAEFPKEGPSILRIQQVVRGDSAAYFCASSSTSRGDYGYTFGSGTRLTVV.

This clonotype showed up many times. The CDR3 loop reads CASSGTGKINEQFF. The CDR3 DNA is TGTGCCAGCAGTGGGACAGGGAAAATCAATGAGCAGTTCTTC. This sequence joins TRBV6-1 and TRBJ2-1, with 8 bases identical to TRBD1. The trim removed 4 bases at V and 6 bases at J, leaving 5 bases unmatched. The CDR3 contains 14 residues. Per the germline V gene, CDR1 is MNHNS and CDR2 is SASEGT.

The rearrangement joins TRBV18 to TRBJ1-1, with unresolved D. Germline V CDR1 and CDR2: KGHSH, LQKENI. This CDR3 has 14 amino acids. V was clipped by 4 bases and J by 6 bases, with 15 bases between them. In nucleotides, the CDR3 is TGTGCCAGCTCACAGCTCAGCTCTTTGGCTGAAGCTTTCTTT. This codes for CASSQLSSLAEAFF.

In this sample, this clonotype turned up a few times. The chain recombines TRBV28 with TRBJ1-3; D might be TRBD1 (5 bases). This CDR3 contains 15 residues. The germline V gene encodes CDR1 MDHEN and CDR2 SYDVKM. Trimming pared 2 bases from V and 8 bases from J, leaving 16 bases between. CDR3 in DNA: TGTGCCAGCAGTTTAGACCCCTCTCAGGGATACACCATATATTTT. Translation gives CASSLDPSQGYTIYF.

This clonotype was counted between two and nine times. This chain joins TRBV12-3 or TRBV12-4 and TRBJ2-2; 11 bases map to TRBD2. The ends lost 7 bases at V and 5 bases at J; junction bases unmatched: 12. This CDR3 spans 17 amino acids. The CDR3 reads CASTRSGLAGGTGELFF. In DNA form, the CDR3 reads TGTGCCAGCACCCGGTCAGGGCTAGCGGGAGGTACCGGGGAGCTGTTTTTT.

The chain has TRBV5-1 and TRBJ2-7; the match to TRBD1 covers 7 bases. Germline-derived CDR1 and CDR2 are SGHRS and YFSETQ. The V segment lost 4 bases and the J segment 3 bases; nucleotides outside the gene matches: 4. This CDR3 contains 13 residues. The CDR3 DNA reads TGCGCCAGCAGCATCGGACAGGTCTACGAGCAGTACTTC. Its protein is CASSIGQVYEQYF.

The chain employs TRBV6-1 and TRBJ2-7; 7 nucleotides match TRBD2. The CDR3 consists of 13 residues. Germline values: CDR1 MNHNS, CDR2 SASEGT. V shed 7 bases, J shed 4 bases, and the junction held 7 bases outside the gene matches. CDR3 sequence (DNA): TGTGCCAGCAACGCAGCGGGGAGTTACGAGCAGTACTTC. It specifies CASNAAGSYEQYF.